This entry lists 20 T cell receptor beta chains sequenced from one sample in a study of cytomegalovirus exposure and HLA in healthy donors. Primers for the PCR totalled 60 Vbeta and 13 Jbeta. The table came from immunoSEQ multiplex PCR; TCRdb's copy has only in-frame clones and leaves some out. The sample holds about 200,000 clones, 60% to 80% seen once. The specimen was PBMCs. The origin of the receptors is a male donor in good health and CMV-seronegative.

The rearrangement joins TRBV2 to TRBJ1-2; no clear D gene. V was pared by 5 bases and J by 7 bases, with 11 bases between. CDR3 length: 12 amino acids. Germline V CDR1 and CDR2: SNHLY, FYNNEI. The CDR3 DNA sequence: TGTGCCAGCAGTCTACAGTCGTCTGGCTACACCTTC. It specifies CASSLQSSGYTF.

The chain employs TRBV4-1 and TRBJ2-7, with D perhaps matching TRBD1 (6 bases). Per the germline V gene, CDR1 is MGHRA and CDR2 is YSYEKL. The V and J ends lost 1 base and 4 bases respectively, with 23 bases between them. This CDR3 has 18 residues. The CDR3 nucleotides read TGCGCCAGCAGCCAAGGGATCTTTCGAACAGGGCCGGCATACGAGCAGTACTTC. The encoded protein is CASSQGIFRTGPAYEQYF.

This clone was counted a single time. The CDR3 nucleotides read TGTGCCAGCAGCTTAGCGTTTATCCGGACAGGGGGCACCGCCTCTGGAAACACCATATATTTT. Protein sequence: CASSLAFIRTGGTASGNTIYF. The chain carries TRBV7-2 and TRBJ1-3; 11 positions match TRBD1. This CDR3 comprises 21 residues. Germline-derived CDR1 and CDR2 are SGHTA and FQGNSA. V was pared by 0 bases and J by 0 bases, with 13 bases of the junction left unmatched. Full variable domain (missing parts from reference TRBV7-2 and TRBJ1-3): GAGVSQSPSNKVTEKGKDVELRCDPISGHTALYWYRQSLGQGLEFLIYFQGNSAPDKSGLPSDRFSAERTGGSVSTLTIQRTQQEDSAVYLCASSLAFIRTGGTASGNTIYFGEGSWLTVV.

This clone was picked up one time. The chain uses TRBV19 and TRBJ2-1; 7 bases are shared with TRBD1. Germline trimming cut 1 base from V and 2 bases from J; bases unmatched to any gene: 11. The CDR3 extends over 18 amino acids. CDR1 and CDR2 from the germline V gene are LNHDA and SQIVND (reference sequence). CDR3 region: CASSIAPGTAIAYNEQFF. The CDR3 bases are TGTGCCAGTAGTATAGCCCCAGGGACAGCCATAGCCTACAATGAGCAGTTCTTC.

V usage is TRBV5-1 and J usage is TRBJ1-2; D perhaps matches TRBD1 (5 bases). Germline V lookup: CDR1 SGHRS, CDR2 YFSETQ. V was cut by 3 bases and J by 3 bases, with 9 bases left in between. The CDR3 totals 13 residues. The CDR3 DNA sequence: TGCGCCAGCAGCTCACAGGTGGACTATGGCTACACCTTC. Residues: CASSSQVDYGYTF.

This clone turned up a few times. V usage is TRBV28 and J usage is TRBJ1-4; D may be TRBD1 (6 bases). Trimming pared 3 bases from V and 8 bases from J, leaving 16 bases between. The CDR3 consists of 15 residues. Germline V gene lookup returns CDR1 MDHEN and CDR2 SYDVKM. The CDR3 DNA is TGTGCCAGCAGTTTCAGTACAGGGCGCCAGGAAAAACTGTTTTTT. Amino acid sequence: CASSFSTGRQEKLFF.

The V gene is TRBV29-1, the J gene TRBJ2-5, with a weak D call TRBD1 (6 bases). CDR1 and CDR2 from the germline V gene are SQVTM and ANQGSEA. The CDR3 is made up of 14 amino acids. V was cut by 7 bases and J by 1 base, with 16 bases left in between. CDR3 sequence (DNA): TGCAGCGGAGATCCGACAGGACTCCAAGAGACCCAGTACTTC. Translated, it gives CSGDPTGLQETQYF. The full variable domain, rest sourced from reference TRBV29-1 and TRBJ2-5, is SAVISQKPSRDICQRGTSLTIQCQVDSQVTMMFWYRQQPGQSLTLIATANQGSEATYESGFVIDKFPISRPNLTFSTLTVSNMSPEDSSIYLCSGDPTGLQETQYFGPGTRLLVL.

The V call is TRBV7-9, the J call TRBJ2-7, with 8 bases identical to TRBD1. The CDR3 totals 15 residues. The germline V gene encodes CDR1 SEHNR and CDR2 FQNEAQ (reference sequence). Germline trimming cut 5 bases from V and 3 bases from J; bases unmatched to any gene: 9. CDR3 protein: CASSPLAGTGYEQYF. In DNA form, the CDR3 reads TGTGCCAGCAGCCCCCTAGCAGGGACAGGCTACGAGCAGTACTTC.

The chain joins TRBV28 to TRBJ2-7; weak D call: TRBD2 (5 bases). Germline-derived CDR1 and CDR2 are MDHEN and SYDVKM. V was clipped by 4 bases and J by 3 bases, with 16 bases between them. The CDR3 runs 15 residues. The CDR3 bases are TGTGCCAGCAGTTCCGGACGGACTCCCCACTACGAGCAGTACTTC. Protein sequence: CASSSGRTPHYEQYF. Full variable domain (remainder filled in from reference TRBV28 and TRBJ2-7): DVKVTQSSRYLVKRTGEKVFLECVQDMDHENMFWYRQDPGLGLRLIYFSYDVKMKEKGDIPEGYSVSREKKERFSLILESASTNQTSMYLCASSSGRTPHYEQYFGPGTRLTVT.

The CDR3 region has the DNA TGTGCCAGCAGTGAAAACGTTGGGACAGGGGGCCGTACAGATACGCAGTATTTT. It translates to CASSENVGTGGRTDTQYF. V gene TRBV6-1 combines with J gene TRBJ2-3, with 12 bases aligning to TRBD1. This CDR3 contains 18 residues. CDR1 MNHNS and CDR2 SASEGT come from the germline V gene. V lost 2 bases, J lost 3 bases, and 9 bases stayed unmatched.

The genes are TRBV4-3 and TRBJ2-5; no definite D call. V lost 0 bases, J lost 1 base, and 6 bases lay in between. This CDR3 spans 14 amino acids. CDR1 LGHNA and CDR2 YSLEER come from the germline V gene. CDR3 protein: CASSQDSFQETQYF. As DNA, the CDR3 is TGCGCCAGCAGCCAAGACTCGTTCCAAGAGACCCAGTACTTC.

This sequence joins TRBV9 and TRBJ1-5; 10 nucleotides match TRBD1. The V segment lost 0 bases and the J segment 3 bases; nucleotides outside the gene matches: 12. Germline V lookup: CDR1 SGDLS, CDR2 YYNGEE. The CDR3 runs to 19 residues. The CDR3 DNA is TGTGCCAGCAGCGTAGAGGGAGACAGGGGGCGGATACCCAATCAGCCCCAGCATTTT. This gives the protein CASSVEGDRGRIPNQPQHF.

Comment on this clone: The final CDR3 position lacks the conserved phenylalanine or tryptophan, pointing to a likely read error. CDR3 protein: CAWSVLDYTQYL. As DNA, the CDR3 is TGTGCCTGGAGTGTTCTTGACTATACGCAGTATCTT. The V and J genes are TRBV30 and TRBJ2-3, with no clear D. V lost 0 bases and J lost 7, with 8 bases in between. Germline loops: CDR1 GTSNPN, CDR2 SVGIG (reference sequence). The CDR3 extends over 12 amino acids.

The V gene is TRBV5-1, the J gene TRBJ1-1, with 7 bases that match TRBD1. The trim removed 5 bases at V and 4 bases at J, leaving 8 bases unmatched. This CDR3 region has 14 residues. Germline assignment: CDR1 SGHRS and CDR2 YFSETQ. CDR3 region: CASSYHRGGTEAFF. The DNA of the CDR3 is TGCGCCAGCAGTTACCACAGGGGCGGCACTGAAGCTTTCTTT.

The chain carries TRBV5-4 and TRBJ2-2, with D perhaps TRBD1 (5 bases). CDR1 SGHNT and CDR2 YYREEE come from the germline V gene (reference sequence). V gave up 1 base and J gave up 6 bases, with 7 bases separating them. CDR3 length equals 13 residues. This CDR3 is CASSLRGSGELFF. For the CDR3, the DNA is TGTGCCAGCAGCTTGAGGGGCTCCGGGGAGCTGTTTTTT. The entire variable domain, with the rest obtained from reference TRBV5-4 and TRBJ2-2, is as follows: ETGVTQSPTHLIKTRGQQVTLRCSSQSGHNTVSWYQQALGQGPQFIFQYYREEENGRGNFPPRFSGLQFPNYSSELNVNALELDDSALYLCASSLRGSGELFFGEGSRLTVL.

The chain uses TRBV7-2 and TRBJ1-2, with TRBD1 identical over 7 bases. V gave up 1 base and J gave up 5 bases; unmatched junction bases: 4. The germline CDR1 and CDR2 sequences are SGHTA and FQGNSA. The CDR3 has 14 amino acids. This CDR3 is CASSLGQGRYGYTF. In nucleotides, the CDR3 is TGTGCCAGCAGCTTAGGACAGGGTCGGTATGGCTACACCTTC.

With regard to this clone: Other DNA variants within this sample encode the same CDR3. The chain combines TRBV7-2 with TRBJ2-2; 7 bases are a match to TRBD1. The CDR3 totals 14 residues. From germline, CDR1 is SGHTA and CDR2 FQGNSA. V was pared by 1 base and J by 4 bases, with 0 bases of the junction left unmatched. The CDR3: CASSLGQGTGELFF. The DNA for the CDR3 is TGTGCCAGCAGCTTAGGACAGGGCACCGGGGAGCTGTTTTTT.

This clone was found a few times. The genes are TRBV7-9 and TRBJ1-4; D gene unclear. Germline V gene sequence: CDR1 SEHNR, CDR2 FQNEAQ (reference sequence). The CDR3 spans 16 residues. V dropped 2 bases and J dropped 7 bases, with 17 bases sitting between them. The CDR3 loop reads CASSLTDEGLSEKLFF. In DNA, the CDR3 is TGTGCCAGCAGCTTAACGGACGAGGGATTGAGTGAAAAACTGTTTTTT. Full variable domain (rest looked up from reference TRBV7-9 and TRBJ1-4): DTGVSQNPRHKITKRGQNVTFRCDPISEHNRLYWYRQTLGQGPEFLTYFQNEAQLEKSRLLSDRFSAERPKGSFSTLEIQRTEQGDSAMYLCASSLTDEGLSEKLFFGSGTQLSVL.

This clone was detected only a few times. The CDR3 nucleotides are TGTGCCAGCAGCTCGGGTACCGCCGGGGAGCTGTTTTTT. Its protein product is CASSSGTAGELFF. This chain joins TRBV11-3 and TRBJ2-2; D unclear. CDR3 length equals 13 residues. Trimming pared 4 bases from V and 6 bases from J, leaving 9 bases between. Germline V lookup: CDR1 SGHNT, CDR2 YENEEA.

The chain carries TRBV6-5 and TRBJ1-5; D may be TRBD1 (5 bases). CDR3 size: 14 residues. The V end was cut by 6 bases, the J end by 6 bases, with 15 bases between. Germline V gives CDR1 MNHEY, CDR2 SVGAGI. This CDR3 reads CASSRSRVGQPQHF. CDR3 in DNA: TGTGCCAGCAGCCGCAGCAGGGTCGGTCAGCCCCAGCATTTT.